The 27 T cell receptor beta chains below come from one sample, sequenced in a study of shared clonotypes between healthy human individuals. Method: immunoSEQ multiplex PCR; TCRdb's copy keeps in-frame clones and lacks some. Among about a million clones listed, approximately 77% were seen once. Sequencing input: memory CD4+ T cells from PBMCs. As to subset: CD45RA-negative fraction. The receptor set was obtained from a man between 18 and 35 years old in good health. Some clones in this sample may be carry-over from other donors' samples.

The chain links TRBV11-2 to TRBJ1-1; D remains ambiguous. Trimming shortened V by 4 bases and J by 0 bases, and 6 bases separated the two germline ends. The germline CDR1 and CDR2 sequences are SGHAT and FQNNGV. The CDR3 loop spans 13 amino acids. DNA of the CDR3: TGTGCCAGCAGCTCACAGATGAACACTGAAGCTTTCTTT. This encodes CASSSQMNTEAFF.

This chain links TRBV5-4 with TRBJ2-1; 9 positions match TRBD2. Trimming removed 4 bases from V and 8 bases from J; junction bases left unmatched: 16. Germline loops: CDR1 SGHNT, CDR2 YYREEE (reference sequence). The CDR3 spans 17 residues. The CDR3 coding sequence is TGTGCCAGCAGCCATCCTGGGGCTAGCGGGACCGGCGATGAGCAGTTCTTC. The encoded protein is CASSHPGASGTGDEQFF.

A few counts support this clone. This chain links TRBV5-1 with TRBJ1-3; D is possibly TRBD1 (5 bases). The germline V gene encodes CDR1 SGHRS and CDR2 YFSETQ. V lost 4 bases to trimming and J lost 3 bases, with 17 bases between them. This CDR3 comprises 16 residues. CDR3 in amino acids: CASSEGTGGSGNTIYF. As DNA, the CDR3 is TGCGCCAGCAGCGAGGGAACAGGAGGCAGTGGAAACACCATATATTTT.

This chain links TRBV30 with TRBJ1-4, with D uncertain. Trimming removed 3 bases at V and 10 bases at J, with 15 bases between. Germline V gives CDR1 GTSNPN, CDR2 SVGIG (reference sequence). CDR3 size: 13 residues. The CDR3 bases are TGTGCCTGGAGGGCGGAGAGCTATGCAAAACTGTTTTTT. Translation gives CAWRAESYAKLFF. The whole variable domain, filled in from reference TRBV30 and TRBJ1-4, reads SQTIHQWPATLVQPVGSPLSLECTVEGTSNPNLYWYRQAAGRGLQLLFYSVGIGQISSEVPQNLSASRPQDRQFILSSKKLLLSDSGFYLCAWRAESYAKLFFGSGTQLSVL.

This clone was recorded once. This clone may be a read error of a much larger clone one base away. This chain uses TRBV25-1 with TRBJ1-4; possible D gene TRBD1, 6 bases. The V end lost 3 bases, the J end lost 7 bases, and 12 bases lay between the germline ends. Germline V CDR1 and CDR2: MGHDK, SYGVNS. The CDR3 consists of 14 residues. The CDR3 coding sequence is TGTGCCAGCAGTGAGACAGGAATCTGTGAAAAACTGTTTTTT. Translation: CASSETGICEKLFF.

The CDR3 coding sequence is TGTGCCAGCAGTGGCCCAGGGAATTCGGACACTGAAGCTTTCTTT. This translates into CASSGPGNSDTEAFF. J is TRBJ1-1 and V is TRBV6-1; D perhaps matches TRBD1 (5 bases). The CDR3 extends over 15 amino acids. V was shortened by 4 bases and J by 3 bases, with 15 bases between the two germline ends. Per germline, CDR1 MNHNS and CDR2 SASEGT.

This clone was picked up one time. The rearrangement uses TRBV29-1 and TRBJ2-7, with D possibly being TRBD1 (5 bases). The CDR3 loop spans 13 amino acids. CDR1 is SQVTM and CDR2 is ANQGSEA in the germline V gene. Trimming pared 3 bases from V and 0 bases from J, leaving 9 bases between. CDR3 bases: TGCAGCGTTGATATCCAGGGCTCCTACGAGCAGTACTTC. It codes for CSVDIQGSYEQYF.

The chain recombines TRBV23-1 with TRBJ1-2; D uncertain. TRBV23-1 belongs to the ORF category, with a function that is uncertain. This CDR3 spans 11 amino acids. Deletions cut 8 bases from V and 7 bases from J, with 11 bases between. The CDR3 protein is CASEPWGGYTF. Here the CDR3 DNA reads TGCGCCAGCGAACCCTGGGGTGGCTACACCTTC.

In its sample, this clone was seen once. This chain connects TRBV28 to TRBJ1-2; D is possibly TRBD1 (5 bases). The CDR3 sequence is 19 residues long. Germline V gene data show CDR1 as MDHEN and CDR2 as SYDVKM. Trimming left V 6 bases short and J 3 bases short, with 29 bases between. The CDR3 spells CASSLPVSGRGSLDYGYTF. In DNA, the CDR3 is TGTGCCAGCAGCCTCCCGGTTTCGGGGCGGGGATCCTTGGACTATGGCTACACCTTC.

The gene calls are TRBV7-9 and TRBJ2-2, with 7 bases that match TRBD1. The CDR3 totals 16 residues. Germline-derived CDR1 and CDR2 are SEHNR and FQNEAQ (reference sequence). V gave up 4 bases and J gave up 5 bases; unmatched junction bases: 10. CDR3 nucleotide sequence: TGTGCCAGCAGCTCAGACAGGGCCTGGGGGACCGGGGAGCTGTTTTTT. Translated: CASSSDRAWGTGELFF.

This clone occurred once. V is TRBV7-9 and J is TRBJ1-4; the D gene is possibly TRBD1 (5 bases). The V end lost 5 bases, the J end lost 0 bases, and 22 bases lay between the germline ends. Germline assignment: CDR1 SEHNR and CDR2 FQNEAQ (reference sequence). The CDR3 runs 19 residues. The CDR3: CASSPRIGERPATNEKLFF. The CDR3 DNA sequence: TGTGCCAGCAGCCCCCGTATAGGGGAAAGACCAGCAACTAATGAAAAACTGTTTTTT.

This clone was counted ten times or more. V and J are TRBV7-9 and TRBJ1-5, with D perhaps TRBD1 (5 bases). The length of the CDR3 is 13 residues. Trimming removed 8 bases at V and 4 bases at J, with 12 bases between. Germline-derived CDR1 and CDR2 are SEHNR and FQNEAQ (reference sequence). The CDR3 bases are TGTGCCAGCCGCGGGGGATCAAATCAGCCCCAGCATTTT. Its translation: CASRGGSNQPQHF.

V usage is TRBV28 and J usage is TRBJ1-5; 12 bases align to TRBD1. With V trimmed by 4 bases and J by 5 bases, 9 bases remained unmatched. Germline values: CDR1 MDHEN, CDR2 SYDVKM. CDR3 length: 17 residues. The CDR3 is CASSSPPGQGADQPQHF. The CDR3, as DNA: TGTGCCAGCAGTTCCCCCCCGGGACAGGGGGCTGATCAGCCCCAGCATTTT. Using reference TRBV28 and TRBJ1-5 for the parts outside the CDR3, the full variable domain is DVKVTQSSRYLVKRTGEKVFLECVQDMDHENMFWYRQDPGLGLRLIYFSYDVKMKEKGDIPEGYSVSREKKERFSLILESASTNQTSMYLCASSSPPGQGADQPQHFGDGTRLSIL.

V and J are TRBV27 and TRBJ2-1, with 9 positions matching TRBD2. V was pared by 6 bases and J by 4 bases, with 7 bases of the junction left unmatched. The germline V gene encodes CDR1 MNHEY and CDR2 SMNVEV (reference sequence). This CDR3 contains 15 residues. CDR3 sequence: CASSRLAAPYNEQFF. The CDR3 coding sequence is TGTGCCAGCAGCCGACTAGCGGCCCCTTACAATGAGCAGTTCTTC.

The genes are TRBV5-1 and TRBJ2-1, with TRBD1 matching over 9 bases. V shed 0 bases, J shed 3 bases, and the junction held 1 base outside the gene matches. The CDR3 covers 15 residues. Germline V gives CDR1 SGHRS, CDR2 YFSETQ. CDR3 coding DNA: TGCGCCAGCAGCTTGGGGACAGGGGACTACAATGAGCAGTTCTTC. The encoded protein is CASSLGTGDYNEQFF.

J is TRBJ2-7 and V is TRBV28; D gene uncertain. Germline V gene lookup returns CDR1 MDHEN and CDR2 SYDVKM. This CDR3 contains 16 residues. V lost 2 bases and J 0 bases, leaving 14 bases between the germline ends. The CDR3 spells CASSLGGSLSSYEQYF. The CDR3 DNA reads as TGTGCCAGCAGTTTAGGTGGCAGCCTAAGCTCCTACGAGCAGTACTTC.

With regard to this clone: A much bigger clone sits one base away, suggesting this may be a read error. The conserved closing phenylalanine or tryptophan is absent in this CDR3, likely reflecting a read error. The chain carries TRBV10-3 and TRBJ2-7; TRBD1 might be the D (6 bases). Germline values: CDR1 ENHRY, CDR2 SYGVKD. The CDR3 runs 16 residues. V lost 4 bases and J lost 2, with 18 bases in between. The CDR3 DNA sequence: TGTGCCATCAGTGCGGGTCAGGGGACCGTAACCTACGAGCAGTACCTC. It is translated as CAISAGQGTVTYEQYL.

This clone has a single count. This chain links TRBV28 with TRBJ1-1, with D possibly being TRBD1 (6 bases). CDR1 is MDHEN, CDR2 SYDVKM, per germline. CDR3 length equals 17 residues. V dropped 4 bases and J dropped 0 bases, with 18 bases sitting between them. The CDR3 bases are TGTGCCAGCAGTTCCCCCTCTCGGACAGTCTTGAACACTGAAGCTTTCTTT. The encoded protein is CASSSPSRTVLNTEAFF.

The gene calls are TRBV2 and TRBJ2-3, with D possibly matching TRBD2 (5 bases). This CDR3 has 16 amino acids. Trimming stripped 7 bases from V and 0 bases from J, with 17 bases between. From germline, CDR1 is SNHLY and CDR2 FYNNEI. CDR3 nucleotides: TGTGCCAGCACCCCACGGCCAGCGGCTAGCACAGATACGCAGTATTTT. Its translation: CASTPRPAASTDTQYF.

This clone was counted a single time. This sequence joins TRBV28 and TRBJ2-2; D gene unclear. CDR3 length equals 12 residues. With 7 bases removed from V and 3 bases from J, the gap between germline ends came to 6 bases. Germline V gene data show CDR1 as MDHEN and CDR2 as SYDVKM. The DNA of the CDR3 is TGTGCCAGCATGGGGTACACCGGGGAGCTGTTTTTT. Amino acid sequence: CASMGYTGELFF.

This clone was found once. The chain recombines TRBV9 with TRBJ2-7; 7 positions agree with TRBD2. V shed 3 bases and J 2 bases; nucleotides not matched to a gene: 11. CDR3 length equals 16 residues. Germline values: CDR1 SGDLS, CDR2 YYNGEE. CDR3 sequence: CASSASLGGVPYEQYF. The CDR3 coding sequence is TGTGCCAGCAGCGCCTCATTGGGAGGGGTCCCCTACGAGCAGTACTTC.

The chain recombines TRBV4-1 with TRBJ1-5; D unresolved. The V gene's germline CDR1 is MGHRA and CDR2 YSYEKL. Trimming took 2 bases from V and 9 from J, leaving 11 bases between them. The CDR3 length is 13 residues. CDR3 protein: CASSQFSPGPQHF. Here the CDR3 DNA reads TGCGCCAGCAGCCAATTCTCCCCCGGGCCCCAGCATTTT.

This clone was seen a single time. The V and J genes are TRBV28 and TRBJ1-5; a weak D match, TRBD1 (6 bases). Per the germline V gene, CDR1 is MDHEN and CDR2 is SYDVKM. The CDR3 contains 14 residues. The V and J ends lost 11 bases and 0 bases respectively, with 14 bases between them. CDR3 DNA sequence: TGTGCCCTTGGGGCGGGGGCTAGCAATCAGCCCCAGCATTTT. Its protein is CALGAGASNQPQHF.

The CDR3 DNA follows: TGTGCCTGGGCGGGACACCGTAATGAAAAACTGTTTTTT. Translated, it gives CAWAGHRNEKLFF. The chain couples TRBV30 to TRBJ1-4; maybe TRBD1 (6 bases). Germline lookup yields CDR1 GTSNPN and CDR2 SVGIG (reference sequence). The CDR3 is 13 amino acids. V lost 5 bases to trimming and J lost 4 bases, with 11 bases between them.

The gene calls are TRBV27 and TRBJ2-7; the D gene is possibly TRBD1 (6 bases). From germline, CDR1 is MNHEY and CDR2 SMNVEV (reference sequence). The V end was cut by 8 bases, the J end by 6 bases, with 20 bases between. CDR3 length: 14 residues. In DNA form, the CDR3 reads TGTGCCAGCTGGTACAGGGTACAAGCATGCGAGCAGTACTTC. Residues: CASWYRVQACEQYF.

The chain carries TRBV25-1 and TRBJ2-7; D is uncertain. Germline-derived CDR1 and CDR2 are MGHDK and SYGVNS. V dropped 5 bases and J dropped 0 bases, with 11 bases sitting between them. CDR3 size: 14 residues. The CDR3 DNA is TGTGCCAGCAGTAGGACGGCGAGCTCCTACGAGCAGTACTTC. Translation gives CASSRTASSYEQYF.

The CDR3 DNA sequence: TGCGCCAGCAGCTTTGAGGGCGGGAGATACAATGAGCAGTTCTTC. The encoded protein is CASSFEGGRYNEQFF. This chain links TRBV5-1 with TRBJ2-1, with TRBD2 matching 7 bases. This CDR3 is 15 amino acids long. The V gene's germline CDR1 is SGHRS and CDR2 YFSETQ. V was clipped by 2 bases and J by 4 bases; unmatched bases: 6.